These T cell receptor beta chains were read from a single sample in a study of T cell repertoires in cytomegalovirus infection. These receptors' targets are unknown. One entry per CDR3 protein results from TCRdb running MiXCR on the reads. The repertoire holds around 750,000 distinct CDR3 sequences, with around a third as singletons. The source was cultured CD8+ T cells from PBMCs, collected from culture after CMV antigen stimulation. The origin of the receptors is a human donor in good health (CMV status not recorded). Some clones in this sample may be carry-over from other donors' samples. CDR3s include the opening cysteine and the closing phenylalanine or tryptophan. The D gene is left open where the match is weak. Size is omitted from some rows. Given values are once, few, many or a class for expanded clones.

V gene	clone size	D gene	J gene	CDR3 protein	CDR3 DNA
TRBV6-5	-	-	TRBJ1-2	CASSIGASPGGGYTF	TGTGCCAGCAGCATCGGGGCTTCCCCTGGGGGTGGCTACACCTTC
TRBV6-1	few	TRBD1	TRBJ2-7	CASSEFQGAANYEQYF	TGTGCCAGCAGTGAGTTCCAGGGGGCGGCAAACTACGAGCAGTACTTC
TRBV6-6	-	-	TRBJ2-6	CASSNLHSGANVLTF	TGTGCCAGCAGTAACTTGCACTCTGGGGCCAACGTCCTGACTTTC
TRBV6-6	-	-	TRBJ2-3	CASSYSLLDTLTDTQYF	TGTGCCAGCAGTTACTCGCTACTAGACACCCTCACAGATACGCAGTATTTT
TRBV20-1	once	-	TRBJ1-6	CSAFAGTGNSPLHF	TGCAGTGCTTTCGCCGGGACGGGGAATTCACCCCTCCACTTT
TRBV15	few	-	TRBJ1-5	CATSSRPTGSYNQPQHF	TGTGCCACCAGCTCCCGCCCGACAGGAAGTTACAATCAGCCCCAGCATTTT
TRBV7-6	-	-	TRBJ1-6	CASSSTGVNSPLHF	TGTGCCAGCAGCTCGACAGGAGTTAATTCACCCCTCCACTTT
TRBV6-2/TRBV6-3	few	-	TRBJ2-7	CASSYSGAANEQYF	TGTGCCAGCAGTTACTCTGGGGCCGCCAACGAGCAGTACTTC
TRBV28	few	-	TRBJ2-3	CASSLSKDFIRFSSGTDTQYF	TGTGCCAGCAGTTTATCAAAAGACTTTATTAGGTTTTCTTCTGGCACAGATACGCAGTATTTT
TRBV19	-	TRBD1	TRBJ1-4	CASSYDRGSFQSEKLFF	TGTGCCAGTAGTTACGACAGGGGAAGTTTCCAGAGTGAAAAACTGTTTTTT
TRBV4-1	-	TRBD1	TRBJ2-3	CASSQVRDRDPDTQYF	TGCGCCAGCAGCCAAGTCCGCGACAGGGACCCAGATACGCAGTATTTT
TRBV7-3	-	-	TRBJ2-3	CASSFGSGSDTQYF	TGTGCCAGCAGCTTCGGGTCAGGGAGCGATACGCAGTATTTT
TRBV6-1	many	-	TRBJ1-2	CASSPDGLWDGYTF	TGTGCCAGCAGTCCGGACGGGCTCTGGGATGGCTACACCTTC
TRBV10-2	few	-	TRBJ1-2	CASSGGLGGYGYTF	TGCGCCAGCAGTGGGGGATTGGGCGGCTATGGCTACACCTTC
TRBV5-4	few	-	TRBJ1-2	CASSVRPDGRVAGYTF	TGTGCCAGCAGCGTAAGACCGGACGGCCGGGTGGCGGGCTACACCTTC
TRBV6-2/TRBV6-3	-	-	TRBJ2-3	CASSYGTPDTQYF	TGTGCCAGCAGTTACGGGACACCAGATACGCAGTATTTT
TRBV5-1	-	TRBD1	TRBJ2-1	CASSSHYQQGADEQFF	TGCGCCAGCAGCTCACATTACCAACAGGGGGCGGATGAGCAGTTCTTC
TRBV12-5	-	-	TRBJ1-2	CASGLGGDSGYTF	TGTGCTAGTGGTTTGGGGGGAGACTCTGGCTACACCTTC
TRBV7-6	few	-	TRBJ1-1	CASSSPGTWMNTEAFF	TGTGCCAGCAGCTCTCCAGGGACATGGATGAACACTGAAGCTTTCTTT
TRBV12-3/TRBV12-4	-	-	TRBJ2-1	CASSFETAYNEQFF	TGTGCCAGCAGTTTCGAGACAGCCTACAATGAGCAGTTCTTC
TRBV12-3/TRBV12-4	-	-	TRBJ1-5	CASSSLDSDQPQHF	TGTGCCAGCAGTTCACTGGACAGCGATCAGCCCCAGCATTTT
TRBV7-6	-	-	TRBJ2-7	CASEGTSYEQYF	TGTGCCAGCGAAGGGACCTCCTACGAGCAGTACTTC
TRBV4-1	-	-	TRBJ1-1	CASSQGQSMNTEAFF	TGCGCCAGCAGCCAAGGCCAGTCAATGAACACTGAAGCTTTCTTT
TRBV7-9	few	-	TRBJ2-5	CASSLGGATGETQYF	TGTGCCAGCAGCTTAGGAGGGGCGACGGGAGAGACCCAGTACTTC
TRBV6-6	-	TRBD2	TRBJ2-3	CASSYSPPGLAGGHSTDTQYF	TGTGCCAGCAGTTACTCCCCCCCGGGACTAGCGGGGGGGCATAGCACAGATACGCAGTATTTT
TRBV7-2	many	-	TRBJ1-1	CASSLIRTAGAFF	TGTGCCAGCAGCCTGATAAGGACAGCTGGAGCTTTCTTT
TRBV5-4	few	TRBD1	TRBJ1-6	CASSPDRGAHYNSPLHF	TGTGCCAGCAGCCCCGACAGGGGAGCCCATTATAATTCACCCCTCCACTTT
TRBV7-9	-	-	TRBJ2-5	CASTPRDGRAQYF	TGTGCCAGTACCCCCCGGGACGGCAGGGCCCAGTACTTC
TRBV12-5	few	-	TRBJ1-1	CASGFLSADTMNTEAFF	TGTGCTAGTGGTTTTCTTTCTGCCGACACGATGAACACTGAAGCTTTCTTT
TRBV6-2/TRBV6-3	once	-	TRBJ1-1	CASSFPTSKTTEAFF	TGTGCCAGCAGTTTCCCGACGAGCAAGACAACTGAAGCTTTCTTT
TRBV6-2/TRBV6-3	few	-	TRBJ2-1	CASSYSELYNEQFF	TGTGCCAGCAGTTACTCAGAGTTATACAATGAGCAGTTCTTC
TRBV12-3/TRBV12-4	-	-	TRBJ2-5	CASSPGATQYF	TGTGCCAGCAGTCCCGGGGCGACCCAGTACTTC
TRBV2	few	-	TRBJ2-5	CASSEGFRTERETQYF	TGTGCCAGCAGTGAAGGCTTTAGGACAGAACGAGAGACCCAGTACTTC
TRBV6-5	few	TRBD1	TRBJ1-1	CASSYSKGASTEAFF	TGTGCCAGCAGTTACTCGAAGGGGGCAAGCACTGAAGCTTTCTTT
TRBV6-5	-	-	TRBJ2-3	CASSYSGGAGGTDTQYF	TGTGCCAGCAGTTACTCGGGCGGGGCTGGAGGCACAGATACGCAGTATTTT
TRBV7-9	few	-	TRBJ2-1	CASSPRGGPSSYNEQFF	TGTGCCAGCAGCCCCCGAGGGGGGCCGAGCTCCTACAATGAGCAGTTCTTC
TRBV6-2/TRBV6-3	few	-	TRBJ2-6	CASSRQGPGANVLTF	TGTGCCAGCAGCCGTCAGGGCCCTGGGGCCAACGTCCTGACTTTC
TRBV7-2	many	TRBD1	TRBJ2-1	CASATPGQGAYNEQFF	TGTGCCAGCGCAACACCGGGACAGGGGGCATATAATGAGCAGTTCTTC
TRBV12-3/TRBV12-4	-	-	TRBJ1-4	CASSPDGHATNEKLFF	TGTGCCAGCAGTCCGGACGGTCATGCAACTAATGAAAAACTGTTTTTT
TRBV18	-	-	TRBJ2-5	CASSPPMTTLTQYF	TGTGCCAGCTCACCACCAATGACTACCTTGACCCAGTACTTC
TRBV27	-	TRBD2	TRBJ2-7	CASSFGLENSYEQYF	TGTGCCAGCAGTTTCGGACTAGAGAACTCCTACGAGCAGTACTTC
TRBV6-2/TRBV6-3	-	TRBD1	TRBJ1-2	CASSYTPGQGDYGYTF	TGTGCCAGCAGTTATACGCCGGGACAGGGAGATTATGGCTACACCTTC
TRBV28	few	-	TRBJ2-3	CASSLTGLSSTDTQYF	TGTGCCAGCAGTTTAACCGGACTGTCTAGCACAGATACGCAGTATTTT
TRBV6-5	few	-	TRBJ1-3	CASSPIEGSGNTIYF	TGTGCCAGCAGCCCAATTGAAGGATCTGGAAACACCATATATTTT
TRBV6-1	-	TRBD1	TRBJ2-3	CASSEVEDRGADTQYF	TGTGCCAGCAGTGAAGTTGAGGACAGGGGCGCAGATACGCAGTATTTT
TRBV19	once	-	TRBJ2-2	CASRSRREKNTGELFF	TGTGCCAGTAGGTCCAGGCGGGAAAAGAACACCGGGGAGCTGTTTTTT
TRBV6-1	-	-	TRBJ1-1	CASSEAVLEAFF	TGTGCCAGCAGTGAAGCGGTTCTTGAAGCTTTCTTT
TRBV12-3/TRBV12-4	-	-	TRBJ2-1	CASSFRATYNEQFF	TGTGCCAGCAGTTTTCGGGCGACCTACAATGAGCAGTTCTTC
TRBV5-1	-	-	TRBJ1-2	CASSWGDTTNYGYIF	TGCGCCAGCAGCTGGGGAGACACCACTAACTATGGCTACATCTTC
TRBV19	-	-	TRBJ1-1	CASSKTPLSQAFF	TGTGCCAGTAGTAAAACCCCCCTCAGTCAAGCTTTCTTT
TRBV20-1	once	-	TRBJ2-5	CSARAYGKDQETQYF	TGCAGTGCTAGAGCGTACGGGAAGGACCAAGAGACCCAGTACTTC
TRBV7-9	many	-	TRBJ2-1	CASSSPPPGGNEQFF	TGTGCCAGCAGTTCACCCCCTCCGGGTGGCAATGAGCAGTTCTTC
TRBV10-2	-	TRBD1	TRBJ2-1	CARSGDSLYNEQFF	TGCGCCAGGTCCGGGGACAGCCTCTACAATGAGCAGTTCTTC
TRBV27	few	TRBD1	TRBJ1-5	CASSLFYSGQSNQPQHF	TGTGCCAGCAGTTTATTCTATTCGGGACAGAGCAATCAGCCCCAGCATTTT
TRBV2	-	TRBD1	TRBJ2-1	CAMGQGNNEQFF	TGTGCCATGGGACAGGGGAACAATGAGCAGTTCTTC
TRBV7-2	many	-	TRBJ2-3	CASSFSPPGPDTQYF	TGTGCCAGCAGCTTTTCTCCTCCTGGGCCAGATACGCAGTATTTT
TRBV15	-	TRBD2	TRBJ2-1	CATSRDPGLANEQFF	TGTGCCACCAGCAGAGATCCGGGACTAGCGAATGAGCAGTTCTTC
TRBV28	-	-	TRBJ2-1	CASSNHRADEQFF	TGTGCCAGCAGTAACCACAGGGCTGATGAGCAGTTCTTC